The T cell receptor (beta chain) described here comes from a study of T cell responses to AZD1222 COVID-19 vaccine. Samples with a second dose at about 4 or about 12 weeks were pooled together. As regards this clone: Antigen specificity is unknown.

The study's findings and limits: Repertoire sampling was restricted to post-peak T cell response timepoints. Targeting of unmutated variant regions was reportedly seen in nearly half of spike-specific TCRs. Recipients of two AZD1222 doses showed rising Spike-specific TCR breadth and depth.

Libraries were prepared by immunoSEQ multiplex PCR; TCRdb keeps only in-frame clonotypes and omits some of them. The sample comprises under 120,000 clones, roughly nine tenths of which are singletons, and under 2.5% rests with the top ten. The TCR comes from an adult who received the AZD1222 COVID-19 vaccine. The sample here was peripheral blood, taken 28 days after the second AZD1222 dose.

The DNA for the CDR3 is TGTGCCAGCAGCCCGGGACAGCCTAATCAGCCCCAGCATTTT. Translated: CASSPGQPNQPQHF. The V gene is TRBV27, the J gene TRBJ1-5; 7 nucleotides match TRBD1. The V gene's germline CDR1 is MNHEY and CDR2 SMNVEV (reference sequence). This CDR3 spans 14 amino acids. Germline trimming cut 6 bases from V and 4 bases from J; bases unmatched to any gene: 6.